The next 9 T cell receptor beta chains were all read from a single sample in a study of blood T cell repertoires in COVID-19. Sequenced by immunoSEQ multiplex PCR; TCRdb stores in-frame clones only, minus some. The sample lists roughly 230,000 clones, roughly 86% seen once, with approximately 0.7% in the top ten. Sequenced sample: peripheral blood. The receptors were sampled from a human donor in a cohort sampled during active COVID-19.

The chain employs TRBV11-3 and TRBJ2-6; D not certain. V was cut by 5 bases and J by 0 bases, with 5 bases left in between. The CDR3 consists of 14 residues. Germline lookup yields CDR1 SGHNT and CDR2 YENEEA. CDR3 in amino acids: CASSVNSGANVLTF. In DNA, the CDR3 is TGTGCCAGCAGCGTAAACTCTGGGGCCAACGTCCTGACTTTC.

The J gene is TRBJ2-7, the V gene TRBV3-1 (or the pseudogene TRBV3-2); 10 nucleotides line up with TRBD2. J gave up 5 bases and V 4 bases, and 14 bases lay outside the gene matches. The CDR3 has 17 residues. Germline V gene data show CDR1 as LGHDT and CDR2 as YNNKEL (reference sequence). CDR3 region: CASSRDPFSGRANEQYF. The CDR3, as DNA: TGTGCCAGCAGCCGAGACCCATTCAGCGGGAGGGCCAACGAGCAGTACTTC.

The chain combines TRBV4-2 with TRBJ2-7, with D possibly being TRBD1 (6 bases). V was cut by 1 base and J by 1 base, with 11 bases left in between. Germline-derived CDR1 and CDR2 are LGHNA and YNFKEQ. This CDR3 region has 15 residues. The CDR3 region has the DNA TGTGCCAGCAGCCAAGGCACAGGGACGTCCTACGAGCAGTACTTC. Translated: CASSQGTGTSYEQYF.

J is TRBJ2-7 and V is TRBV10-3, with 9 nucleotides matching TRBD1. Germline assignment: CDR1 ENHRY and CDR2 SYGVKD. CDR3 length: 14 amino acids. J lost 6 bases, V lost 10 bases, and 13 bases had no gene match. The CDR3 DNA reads TGTGCCACCTCTATTCGGACAGGGGCTGGCGAGCAGTACTTC. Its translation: CATSIRTGAGEQYF.

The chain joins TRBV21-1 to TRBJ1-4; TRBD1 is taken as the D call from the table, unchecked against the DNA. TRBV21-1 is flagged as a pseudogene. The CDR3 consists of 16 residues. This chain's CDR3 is CASSKARGHRNEKLFF. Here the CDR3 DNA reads TGTGCCAGCAGCAAAGCGCGTGGACACCGTAATGAAAAACTGTTTTTT.

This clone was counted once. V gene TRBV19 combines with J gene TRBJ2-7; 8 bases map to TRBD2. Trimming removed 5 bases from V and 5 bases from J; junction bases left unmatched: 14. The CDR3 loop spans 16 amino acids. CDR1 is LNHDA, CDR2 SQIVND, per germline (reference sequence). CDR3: CASSPQGRRGGDEQYF. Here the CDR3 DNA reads TGTGCCAGTAGTCCACAGGGACGCCGGGGGGGCGACGAGCAGTACTTC.

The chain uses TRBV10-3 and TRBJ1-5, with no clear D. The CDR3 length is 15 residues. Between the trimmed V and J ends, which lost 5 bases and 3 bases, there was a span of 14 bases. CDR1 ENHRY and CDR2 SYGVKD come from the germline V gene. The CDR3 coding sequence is TGTGCCATCAGTAATCACTGGGCCCTCAATCAGCCCCAGCATTTT. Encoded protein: CAISNHWALNQPQHF.

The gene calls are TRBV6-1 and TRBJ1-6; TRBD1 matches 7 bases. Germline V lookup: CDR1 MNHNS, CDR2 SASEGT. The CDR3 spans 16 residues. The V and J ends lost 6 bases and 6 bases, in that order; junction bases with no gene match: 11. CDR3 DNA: TGTGCCAGCAGGGAAATGGGGGCAGGGGGTAATTCACCCCTCCACTTT. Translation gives CASREMGAGGNSPLHF.

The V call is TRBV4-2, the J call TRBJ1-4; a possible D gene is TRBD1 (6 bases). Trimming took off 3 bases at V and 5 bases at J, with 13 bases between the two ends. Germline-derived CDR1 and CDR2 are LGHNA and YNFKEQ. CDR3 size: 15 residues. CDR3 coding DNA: TGTGCCAGCAGCCAGCCGGGACAACAAAATGAAAAACTGTTTTTT. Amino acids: CASSQPGQQNEKLFF.